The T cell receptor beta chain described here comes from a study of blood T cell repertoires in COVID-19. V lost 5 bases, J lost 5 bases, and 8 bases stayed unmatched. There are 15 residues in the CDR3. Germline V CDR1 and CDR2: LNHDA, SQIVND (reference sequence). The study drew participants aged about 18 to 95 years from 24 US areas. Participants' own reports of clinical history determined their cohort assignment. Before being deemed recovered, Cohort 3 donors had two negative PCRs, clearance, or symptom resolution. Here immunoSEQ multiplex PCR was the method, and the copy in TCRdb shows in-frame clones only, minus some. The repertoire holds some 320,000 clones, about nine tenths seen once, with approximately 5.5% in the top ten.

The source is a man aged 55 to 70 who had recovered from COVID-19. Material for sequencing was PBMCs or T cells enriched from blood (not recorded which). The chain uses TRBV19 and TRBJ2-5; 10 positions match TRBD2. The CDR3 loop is CASSALAGVSETQYF. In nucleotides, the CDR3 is TGTGCCAGTAGTGCTCTAGCGGGAGTTTCTGAGACCCAGTACTTC.